This entry features one T cell receptor beta chain sequence. Its matching antigen is unknown. Sequencing was performed with immunoSEQ multiplex PCR; in TCRdb, only in-frame clones are kept and a portion is missing. The profile shows fewer than 85,000 clones, approximately 85% of them singletons. The data are from a study of identifying expanded T cells in peripheral blood. Findings and limits, study-wide: Clone count variance between approximately two-week samples rose with total template count. Differentially abundant clones: roughly 1.2 between replicates, approximately 15 at approximately 13 days, over 18 at four.

The CDR3 covers 16 residues. Looked up from germline, CDR1 is MDHEN and CDR2 is SYDVKM. Trimming cost V 5 bases and J 3 bases, with 14 bases left between them. This sequence originates from a person aged 18 to 75 in good health. The chain has TRBV28 and TRBJ2-6; D might be TRBD2 (6 bases). The specimen was blood. The CDR3 nucleotides are TGTGCCAGCAGTCCTCCAGCGGGCGGTGGGGCCAACGTCCTGACTTTC. It specifies CASSPPAGGGANVLTF.